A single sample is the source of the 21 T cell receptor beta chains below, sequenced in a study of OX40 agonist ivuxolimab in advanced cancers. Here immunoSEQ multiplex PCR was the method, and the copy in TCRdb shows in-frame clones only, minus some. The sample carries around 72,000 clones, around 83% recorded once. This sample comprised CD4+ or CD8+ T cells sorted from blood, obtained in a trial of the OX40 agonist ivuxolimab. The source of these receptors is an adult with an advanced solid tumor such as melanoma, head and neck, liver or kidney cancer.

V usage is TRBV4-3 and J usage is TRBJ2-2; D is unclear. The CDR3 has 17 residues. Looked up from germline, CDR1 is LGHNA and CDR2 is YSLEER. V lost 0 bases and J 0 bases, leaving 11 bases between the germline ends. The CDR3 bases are TGCGCCAGCAGCCAAGATATCGTCGTGACGAACACCGGGGAGCTGTTTTTT. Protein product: CASSQDIVVTNTGELFF.

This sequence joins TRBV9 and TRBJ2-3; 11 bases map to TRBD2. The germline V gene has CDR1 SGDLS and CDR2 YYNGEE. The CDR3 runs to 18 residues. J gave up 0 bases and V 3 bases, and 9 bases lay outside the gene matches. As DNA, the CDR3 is TGTGCCAGCAGCGACCTTGGGCTAGCGGGAGGTAGCACAGATACGCAGTATTTT. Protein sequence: CASSDLGLAGGSTDTQYF.

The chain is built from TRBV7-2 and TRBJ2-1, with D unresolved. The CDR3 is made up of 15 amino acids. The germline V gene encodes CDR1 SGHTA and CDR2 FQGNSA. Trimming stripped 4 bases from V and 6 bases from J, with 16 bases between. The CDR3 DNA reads TGTGCCAGCAGCTCCCGTGGTATGGGGTCCAATGAGCAGTTCTTC. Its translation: CASSSRGMGSNEQFF.

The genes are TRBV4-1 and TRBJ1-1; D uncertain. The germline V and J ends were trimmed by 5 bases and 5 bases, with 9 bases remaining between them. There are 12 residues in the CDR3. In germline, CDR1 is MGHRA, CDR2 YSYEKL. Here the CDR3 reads CASSSRMTEAFF. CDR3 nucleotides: TGCGCCAGCAGCTCCCGTATGACTGAAGCTTTCTTT.

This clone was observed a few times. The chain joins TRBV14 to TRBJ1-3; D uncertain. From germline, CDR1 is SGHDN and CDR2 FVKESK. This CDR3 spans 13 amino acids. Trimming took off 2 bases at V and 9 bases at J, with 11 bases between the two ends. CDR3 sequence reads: CASSQNRGGTIYF. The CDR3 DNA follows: TGTGCCAGCAGCCAAAACCGTGGAGGCACCATATATTTT.

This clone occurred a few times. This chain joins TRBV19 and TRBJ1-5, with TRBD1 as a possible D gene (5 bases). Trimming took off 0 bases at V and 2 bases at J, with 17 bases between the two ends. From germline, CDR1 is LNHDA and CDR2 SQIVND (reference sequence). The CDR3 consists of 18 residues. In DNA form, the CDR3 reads TGTGCCAGTAGTATAGACCCTATCGGGACTTCGGGCAATCAGCCCCAGCATTTT. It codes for CASSIDPIGTSGNQPQHF.

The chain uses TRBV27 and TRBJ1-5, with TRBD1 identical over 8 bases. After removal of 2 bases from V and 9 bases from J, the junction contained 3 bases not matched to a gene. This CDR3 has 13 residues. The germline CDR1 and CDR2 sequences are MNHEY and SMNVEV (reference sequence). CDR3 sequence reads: CASSLNTGGPQHF. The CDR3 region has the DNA TGTGCCAGCAGTTTAAACACAGGGGGGCCCCAGCATTTT.

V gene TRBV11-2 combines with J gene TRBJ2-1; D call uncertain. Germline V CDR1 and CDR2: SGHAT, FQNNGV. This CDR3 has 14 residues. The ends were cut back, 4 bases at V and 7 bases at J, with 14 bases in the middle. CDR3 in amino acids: CASSSSPVGNEQFF. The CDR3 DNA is TGTGCCAGCAGCTCCAGCCCGGTAGGTAATGAGCAGTTCTTC. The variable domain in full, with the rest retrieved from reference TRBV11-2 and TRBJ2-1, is EAGVAQSPRYKIIEKRQSVAFWCNPISGHATLYWYQQILGQGPKLLIQFQNNGVVDDSQLPKDRFSAERLKGVDSTLKIQPAKLEDSAVYLCASSSSPVGNEQFFGPGTRLTVL.

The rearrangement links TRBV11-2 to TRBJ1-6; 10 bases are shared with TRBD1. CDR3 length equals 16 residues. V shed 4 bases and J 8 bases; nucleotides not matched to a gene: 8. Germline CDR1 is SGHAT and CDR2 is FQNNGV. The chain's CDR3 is CASSSVRQGAYSPLHF. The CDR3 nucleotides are TGTGCCAGCAGCTCCGTCAGACAGGGGGCCTATTCACCCCTCCACTTT.

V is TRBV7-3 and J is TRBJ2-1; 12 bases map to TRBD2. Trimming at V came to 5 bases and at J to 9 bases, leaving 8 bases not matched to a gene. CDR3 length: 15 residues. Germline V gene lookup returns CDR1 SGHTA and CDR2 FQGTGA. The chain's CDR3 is CASSPRLAGEGEQFF. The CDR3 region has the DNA TGTGCCAGCAGCCCTAGACTAGCGGGAGAGGGTGAGCAGTTCTTC.

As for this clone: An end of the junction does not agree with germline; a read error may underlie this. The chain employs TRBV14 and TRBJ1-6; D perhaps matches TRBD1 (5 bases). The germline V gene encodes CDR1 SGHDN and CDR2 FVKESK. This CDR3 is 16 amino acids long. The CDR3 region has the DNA TGTGCCAGCAGCAAAGAGTTGGGGGTCGCGAATTCACCCCTCCACTTT. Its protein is CASSKELGVANSPLHF.

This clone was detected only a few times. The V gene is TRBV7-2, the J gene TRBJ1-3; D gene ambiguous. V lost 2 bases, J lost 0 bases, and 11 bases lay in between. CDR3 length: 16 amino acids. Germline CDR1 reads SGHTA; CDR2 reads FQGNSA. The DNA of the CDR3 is TGTGCCAGCAGCTTAACCGATGCAAGCTCTGGAAACACCATATATTTT. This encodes CASSLTDASSGNTIYF.

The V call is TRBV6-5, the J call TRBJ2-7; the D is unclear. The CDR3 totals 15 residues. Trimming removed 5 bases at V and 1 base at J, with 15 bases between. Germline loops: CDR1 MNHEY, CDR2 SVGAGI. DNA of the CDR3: TGTGCCAGCAGTAGAGGAAAGTCTGGGTCCTACGAGCAGTACGTC. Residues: CASSRGKSGSYEQYV.

CDR3 residues: CASSLGRRQVNTEAFF. For the CDR3, the DNA is TGTGCCAGCAGCTTGGGTCGTCGGCAGGTGAACACTGAAGCTTTCTTT. V usage is TRBV5-4 and J usage is TRBJ1-1; D gene ambiguous. Germline CDR1 is SGHNT and CDR2 is YYREEE (reference sequence). The V end lost 0 bases, the J end lost 0 bases, and 12 bases lay between the germline ends. The CDR3 runs 16 residues.

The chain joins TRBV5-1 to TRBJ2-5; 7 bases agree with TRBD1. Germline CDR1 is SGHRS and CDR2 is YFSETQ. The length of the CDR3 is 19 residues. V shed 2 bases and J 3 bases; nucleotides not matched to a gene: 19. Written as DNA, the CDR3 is TGCGCCAGCAGCTTAACTTCCAAAGTCTCGGGACAGACAAAAGAGACCCAGTACTTC. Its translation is CASSLTSKVSGQTKETQYF.

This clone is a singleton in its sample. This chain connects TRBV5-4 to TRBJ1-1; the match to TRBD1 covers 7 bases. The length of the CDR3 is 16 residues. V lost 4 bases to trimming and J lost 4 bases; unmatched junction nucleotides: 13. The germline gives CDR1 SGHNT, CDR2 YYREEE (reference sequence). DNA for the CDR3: TGTGCCAGCAGCCCGGGGGGTGGTCAGGGGGGCACTGAAGCTTTCTTT. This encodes CASSPGGGQGGTEAFF.

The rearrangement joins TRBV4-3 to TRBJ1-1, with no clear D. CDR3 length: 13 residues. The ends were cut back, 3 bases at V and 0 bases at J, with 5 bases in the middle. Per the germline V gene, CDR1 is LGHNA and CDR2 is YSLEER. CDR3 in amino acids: CASSQGVNTEAFF. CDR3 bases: TGCGCCAGCAGCCAGGGAGTGAACACTGAAGCTTTCTTT.

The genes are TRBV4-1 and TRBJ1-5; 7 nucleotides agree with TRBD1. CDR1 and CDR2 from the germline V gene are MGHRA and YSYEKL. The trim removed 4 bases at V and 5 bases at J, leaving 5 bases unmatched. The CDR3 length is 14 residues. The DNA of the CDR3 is TGCGCCAGCAGCCGAACAACAGGGGATCAGCCCCAGCATTTT. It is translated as CASSRTTGDQPQHF.

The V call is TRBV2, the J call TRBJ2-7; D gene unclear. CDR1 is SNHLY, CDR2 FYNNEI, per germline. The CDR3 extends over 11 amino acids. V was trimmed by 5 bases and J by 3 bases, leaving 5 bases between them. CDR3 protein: CASSSHYEQYF. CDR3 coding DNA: TGTGCCAGCAGTTCCCACTACGAGCAGTACTTC.

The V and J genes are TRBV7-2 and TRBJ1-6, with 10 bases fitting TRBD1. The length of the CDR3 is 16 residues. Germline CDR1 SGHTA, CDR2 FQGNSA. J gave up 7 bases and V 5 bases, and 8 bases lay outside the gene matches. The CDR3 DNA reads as TGTGCCAGCAGCCCCCGGGACAGGGGCCCAAATTCACCCCTCCACTTT. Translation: CASSPRDRGPNSPLHF.

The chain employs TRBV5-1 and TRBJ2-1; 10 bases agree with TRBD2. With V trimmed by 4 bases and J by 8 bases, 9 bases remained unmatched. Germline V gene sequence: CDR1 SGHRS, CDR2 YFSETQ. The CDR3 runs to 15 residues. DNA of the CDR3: TGCGCCAGCAGCACCTCTAGCGGGGGTTTCGATGAGCAGTTCTTC. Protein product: CASSTSSGGFDEQFF.